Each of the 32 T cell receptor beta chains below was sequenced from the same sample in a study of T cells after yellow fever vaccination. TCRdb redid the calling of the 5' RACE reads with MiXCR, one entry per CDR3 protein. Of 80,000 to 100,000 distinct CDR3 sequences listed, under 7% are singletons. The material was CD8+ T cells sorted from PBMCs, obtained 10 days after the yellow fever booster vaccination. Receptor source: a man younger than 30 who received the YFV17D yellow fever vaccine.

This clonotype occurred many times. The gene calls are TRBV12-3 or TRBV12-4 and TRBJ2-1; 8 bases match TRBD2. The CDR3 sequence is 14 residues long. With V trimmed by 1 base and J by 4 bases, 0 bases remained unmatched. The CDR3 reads CASSLGLAYNEQFF. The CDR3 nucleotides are TGTGCCAGCAGTTTAGGACTAGCGTACAATGAGCAGTTCTTC.

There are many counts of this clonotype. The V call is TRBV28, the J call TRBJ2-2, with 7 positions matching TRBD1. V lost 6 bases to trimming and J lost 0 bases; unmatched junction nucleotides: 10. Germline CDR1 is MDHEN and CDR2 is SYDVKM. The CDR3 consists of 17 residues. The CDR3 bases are TGTGCCAGCAGGCCTTCCTGGGACAGAGCGAACACCGGGGAGCTGTTTTTT. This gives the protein CASRPSWDRANTGELFF.

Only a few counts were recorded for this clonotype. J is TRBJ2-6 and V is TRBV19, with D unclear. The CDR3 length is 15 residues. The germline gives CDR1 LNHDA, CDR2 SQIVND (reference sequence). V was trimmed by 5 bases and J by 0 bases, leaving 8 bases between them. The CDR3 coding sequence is TGTGCCAGTAGTGACTCTGGCTCTGGGGCCAACGTCCTGACTTTC. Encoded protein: CASSDSGSGANVLTF.

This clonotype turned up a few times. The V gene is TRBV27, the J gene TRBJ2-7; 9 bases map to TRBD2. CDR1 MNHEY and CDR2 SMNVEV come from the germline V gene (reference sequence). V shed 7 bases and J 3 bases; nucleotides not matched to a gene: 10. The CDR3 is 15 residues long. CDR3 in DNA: TGTGCCAGCATGGACGGGCTAGCGGGGCTCTACGAGCAGTACTTC. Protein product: CASMDGLAGLYEQYF.

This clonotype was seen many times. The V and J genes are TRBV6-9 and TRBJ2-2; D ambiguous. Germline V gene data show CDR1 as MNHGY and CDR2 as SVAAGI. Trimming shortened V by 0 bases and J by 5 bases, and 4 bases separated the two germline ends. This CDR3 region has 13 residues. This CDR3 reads CASSYSSTGELFF. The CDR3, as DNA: TGTGCCAGCAGTTATTCATCTACCGGGGAGCTGTTTTTT.

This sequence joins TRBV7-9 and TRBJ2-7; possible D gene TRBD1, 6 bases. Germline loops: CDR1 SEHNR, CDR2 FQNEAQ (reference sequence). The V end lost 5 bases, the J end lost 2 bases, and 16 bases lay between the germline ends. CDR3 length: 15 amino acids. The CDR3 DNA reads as TGTGCCAGCAGCAAATCTTCGACAGGTCCCTACGAGCAGTACGTC. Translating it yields CASSKSSTGPYEQYV.

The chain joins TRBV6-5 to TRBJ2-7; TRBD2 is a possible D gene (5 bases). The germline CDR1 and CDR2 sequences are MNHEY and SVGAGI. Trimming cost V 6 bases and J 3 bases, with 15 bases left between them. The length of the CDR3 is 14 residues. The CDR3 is CASRHEGSGYEQYF. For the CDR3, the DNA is TGTGCCAGCAGACATGAGGGTTCGGGCTACGAGCAGTACTTC.

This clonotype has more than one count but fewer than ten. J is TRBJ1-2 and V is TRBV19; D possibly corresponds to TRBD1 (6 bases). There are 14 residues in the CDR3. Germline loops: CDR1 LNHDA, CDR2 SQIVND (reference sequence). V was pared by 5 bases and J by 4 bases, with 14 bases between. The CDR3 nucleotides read TGTGCCAGTAGTTACCAACAGGGAATCTATGGCTACACCTTC. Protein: CASSYQQGIYGYTF.

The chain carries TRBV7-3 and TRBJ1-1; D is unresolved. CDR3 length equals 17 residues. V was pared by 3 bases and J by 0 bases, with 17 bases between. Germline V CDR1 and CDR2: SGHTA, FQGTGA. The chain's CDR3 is CASSLDPLDGVNTEAFF. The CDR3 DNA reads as TGTGCCAGCAGCTTGGACCCCTTGGACGGGGTGAACACTGAAGCTTTCTTT.

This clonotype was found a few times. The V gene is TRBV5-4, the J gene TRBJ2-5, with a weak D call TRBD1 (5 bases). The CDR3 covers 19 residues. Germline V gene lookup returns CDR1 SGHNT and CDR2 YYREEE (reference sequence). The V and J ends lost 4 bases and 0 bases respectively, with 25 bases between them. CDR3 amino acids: CASSPHAPTANLYQETQYF. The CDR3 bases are TGTGCCAGCAGCCCGCACGCTCCGACAGCGAACCTGTACCAAGAGACCCAGTACTTC.

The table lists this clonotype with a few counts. The CDR3 here is CASSTGSNEQFF. DNA of the CDR3: TGTGCCAGCAGTACAGGGTCCAATGAGCAGTTCTTC. This rearrangement joins TRBV12-3 or TRBV12-4 to TRBJ2-1; D is perhaps TRBD1 (6 bases). V lost 5 bases, J lost 6 bases, and 8 bases lay in between. The CDR3 runs to 12 residues.

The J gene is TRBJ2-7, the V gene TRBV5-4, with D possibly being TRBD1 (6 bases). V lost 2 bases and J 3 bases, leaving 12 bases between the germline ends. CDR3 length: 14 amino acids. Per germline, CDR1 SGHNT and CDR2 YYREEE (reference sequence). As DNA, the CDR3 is TGTGCCAGCAGCTTTGGTACAGGGAACTACGAGCAGTACGTC. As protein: CASSFGTGNYEQYV.

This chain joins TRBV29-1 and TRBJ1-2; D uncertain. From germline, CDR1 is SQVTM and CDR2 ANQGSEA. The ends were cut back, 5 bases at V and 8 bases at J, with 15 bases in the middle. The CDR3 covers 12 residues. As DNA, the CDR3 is TGCAGCGTTTACGGGGTAGGGAAAGGCTACACCTTC. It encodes CSVYGVGKGYTF.

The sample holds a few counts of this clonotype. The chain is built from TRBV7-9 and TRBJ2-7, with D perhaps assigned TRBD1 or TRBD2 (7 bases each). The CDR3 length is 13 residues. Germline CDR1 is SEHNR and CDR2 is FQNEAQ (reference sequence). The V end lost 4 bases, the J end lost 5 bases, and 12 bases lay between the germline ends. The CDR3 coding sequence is TGTGCCAGCAGCTGGGGAGGGGGCGACGAGCAGTACGTC. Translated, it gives CASSWGGGDEQYV.

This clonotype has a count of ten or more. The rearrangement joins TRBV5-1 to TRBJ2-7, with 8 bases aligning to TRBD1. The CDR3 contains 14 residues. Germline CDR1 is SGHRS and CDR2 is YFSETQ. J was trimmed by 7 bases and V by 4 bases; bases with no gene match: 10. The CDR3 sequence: CASSLLGTGREQYF. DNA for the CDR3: TGCGCCAGCAGCCTGCTAGGGACAGGCAGGGAGCAGTACTTC.

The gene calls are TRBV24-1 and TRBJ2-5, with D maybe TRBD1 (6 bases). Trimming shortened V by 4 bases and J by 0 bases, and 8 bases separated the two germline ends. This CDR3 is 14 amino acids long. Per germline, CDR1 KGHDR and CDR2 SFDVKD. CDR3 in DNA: TGTGCCACCAGTGAATCAGGGGACCAAGAGACCCAGTACTTC. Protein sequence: CATSESGDQETQYF.

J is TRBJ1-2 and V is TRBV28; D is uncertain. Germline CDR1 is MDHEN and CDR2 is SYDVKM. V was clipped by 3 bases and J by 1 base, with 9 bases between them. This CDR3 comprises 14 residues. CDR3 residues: CASSFPRHNYGYTF. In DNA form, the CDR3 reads TGTGCCAGCAGTTTCCCACGCCATAACTATGGCTACACCTTC.

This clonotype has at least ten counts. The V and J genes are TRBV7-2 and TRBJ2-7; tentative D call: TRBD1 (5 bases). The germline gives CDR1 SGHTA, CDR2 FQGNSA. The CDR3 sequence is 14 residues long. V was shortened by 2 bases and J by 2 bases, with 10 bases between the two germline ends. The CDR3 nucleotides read TGTGCCAGCAGCTTATTCTCAGGGACCTACGAGCAGTACGTC. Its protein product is CASSLFSGTYEQYV.

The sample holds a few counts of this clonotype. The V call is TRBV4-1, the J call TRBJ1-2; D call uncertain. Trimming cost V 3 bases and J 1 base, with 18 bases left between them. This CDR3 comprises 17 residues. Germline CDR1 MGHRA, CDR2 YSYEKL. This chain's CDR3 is CASSHAGGPYLNYGYTF. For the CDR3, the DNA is TGCGCCAGCAGCCACGCGGGAGGACCGTACCTTAACTATGGCTACACCTTC.

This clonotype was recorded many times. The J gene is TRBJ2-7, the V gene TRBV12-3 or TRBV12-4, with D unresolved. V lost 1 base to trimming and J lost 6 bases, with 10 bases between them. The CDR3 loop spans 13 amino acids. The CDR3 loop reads CASSLGDLGEQYF. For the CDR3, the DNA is TGTGCCAGCAGTTTAGGGGATTTAGGCGAGCAGTACTTC.

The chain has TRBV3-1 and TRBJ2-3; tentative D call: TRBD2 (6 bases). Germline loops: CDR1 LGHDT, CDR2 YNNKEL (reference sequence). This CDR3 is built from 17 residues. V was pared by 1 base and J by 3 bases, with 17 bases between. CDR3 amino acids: CASSQGRVAAWTDTQYF. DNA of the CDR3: TGTGCCAGCAGCCAAGGCAGGGTAGCGGCCTGGACAGATACGCAGTATTTT.

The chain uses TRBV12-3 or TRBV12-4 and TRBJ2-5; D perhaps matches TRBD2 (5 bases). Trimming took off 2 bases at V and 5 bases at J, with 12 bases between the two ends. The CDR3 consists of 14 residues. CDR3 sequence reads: CASSLPGVGETQYF. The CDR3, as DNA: TGTGCCAGCAGTTTACCCGGGGTCGGGGAGACCCAGTACTTC.

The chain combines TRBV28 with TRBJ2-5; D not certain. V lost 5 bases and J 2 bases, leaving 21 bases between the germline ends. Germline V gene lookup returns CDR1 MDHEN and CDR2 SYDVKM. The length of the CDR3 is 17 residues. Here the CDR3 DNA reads TGTGCCAGCAGTCGGGCGGCAGAACTTACCCTACAAGAGACCCAGTACTTC. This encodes CASSRAAELTLQETQYF.

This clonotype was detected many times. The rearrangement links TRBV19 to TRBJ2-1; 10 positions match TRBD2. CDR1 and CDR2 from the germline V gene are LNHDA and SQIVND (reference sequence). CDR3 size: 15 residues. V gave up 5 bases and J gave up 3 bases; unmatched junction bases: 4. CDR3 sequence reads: CASSLSGGDYNEQFF. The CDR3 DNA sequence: TGTGCCAGTAGTTTGAGCGGGGGGGACTACAATGAGCAGTTCTTC.

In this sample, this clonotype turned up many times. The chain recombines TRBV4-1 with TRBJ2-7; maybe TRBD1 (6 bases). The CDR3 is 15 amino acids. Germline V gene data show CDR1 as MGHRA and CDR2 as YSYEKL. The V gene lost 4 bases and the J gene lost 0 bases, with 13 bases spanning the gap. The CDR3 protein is CASSPPRTDSYEQYF. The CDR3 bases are TGCGCCAGCAGCCCTCCCAGGACAGACTCCTACGAGCAGTACTTC.

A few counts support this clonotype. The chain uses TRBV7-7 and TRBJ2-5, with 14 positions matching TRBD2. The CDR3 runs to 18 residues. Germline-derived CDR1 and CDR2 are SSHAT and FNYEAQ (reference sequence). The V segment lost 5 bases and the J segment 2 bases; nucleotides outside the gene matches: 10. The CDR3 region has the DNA TGTGCCAGCAGCGTCTACCCGGGACTAGCGGGGGCACAAGAGACCCAGTACTTC. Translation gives CASSVYPGLAGAQETQYF.

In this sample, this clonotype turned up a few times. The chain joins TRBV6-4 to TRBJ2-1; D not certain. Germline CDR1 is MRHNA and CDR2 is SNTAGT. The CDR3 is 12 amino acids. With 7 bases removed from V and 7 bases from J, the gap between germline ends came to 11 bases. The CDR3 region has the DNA TGTGCCAGCAAAGGACCGAAGAATGAGCAGTTCTTC. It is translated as CASKGPKNEQFF.

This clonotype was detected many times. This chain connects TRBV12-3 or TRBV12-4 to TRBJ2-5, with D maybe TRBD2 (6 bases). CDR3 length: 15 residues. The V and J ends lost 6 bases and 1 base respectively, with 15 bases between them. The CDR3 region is CASSNGGSGQETQYF. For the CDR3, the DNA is TGTGCCAGCAGCAACGGGGGTAGTGGCCAAGAGACCCAGTACTTC.

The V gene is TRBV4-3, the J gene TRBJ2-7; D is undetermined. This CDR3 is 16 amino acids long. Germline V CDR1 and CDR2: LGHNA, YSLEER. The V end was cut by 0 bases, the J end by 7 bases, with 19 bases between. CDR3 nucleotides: TGCGCCAGCAGCCAAGACTCCGACCAACCCTATGGAGAGCAGTACGTC. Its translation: CASSQDSDQPYGEQYV.

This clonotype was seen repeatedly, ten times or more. CDR3 in amino acids: CASSLDAASNEQFF. As DNA, the CDR3 is TGTGCCAGCAGTTTAGACGCGGCTTCCAATGAGCAGTTCTTC. The gene calls are TRBV12-3 or TRBV12-4 and TRBJ2-1; D gene unclear. This CDR3 spans 14 amino acids. Trimming left V 1 base short and J 6 bases short, with 10 bases between.

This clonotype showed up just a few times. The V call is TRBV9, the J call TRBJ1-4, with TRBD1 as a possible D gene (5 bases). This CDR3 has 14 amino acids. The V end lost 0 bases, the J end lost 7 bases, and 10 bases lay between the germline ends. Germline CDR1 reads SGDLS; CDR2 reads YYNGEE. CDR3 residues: CASSVDGASEKLFF. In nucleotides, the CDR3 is TGTGCCAGCAGCGTAGATGGGGCTTCTGAAAAACTGTTTTTT.

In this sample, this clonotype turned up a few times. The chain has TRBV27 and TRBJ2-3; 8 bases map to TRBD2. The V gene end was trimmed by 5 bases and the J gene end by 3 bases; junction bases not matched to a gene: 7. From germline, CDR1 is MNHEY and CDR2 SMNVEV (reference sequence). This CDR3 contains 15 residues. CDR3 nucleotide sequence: TGTGCCAGCAGTCCACCGGGGGGGCCAACAGATACGCAGTATTTT. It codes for CASSPPGGPTDTQYF.